This section outlines one T cell receptor beta chain sequence together with its context. The source of the sample is a study of cytomegalovirus exposure and HLA in healthy donors. Whole-study context: Of roughly 400 genotyped donors, more than 75% grouped in the Caucasian-associated ancestry cluster.

In the PCR, 60 Vbeta and 13 Jbeta primers were used. Assay used: immunoSEQ multiplex PCR; TCRdb lists only in-frame clones, some missing. This repertoire includes approximately 52,000 clones. V was cut by 3 bases and J by 7 bases, with 19 bases left in between. CDR1 and CDR2 from the germline V gene are SQVTM and ANQGSEA. This CDR3 has 15 residues. The material sequenced was PBMCs. The V call is TRBV29-1, the J call TRBJ2-1, with D possibly being TRBD1 (7 bases). This sequence originates from a man aged 45 to 65 in good health and CMV-seropositive. The CDR3 loop reads CSVERGAGGTNEQFF. DNA of the CDR3: TGCAGCGTTGAGAGGGGGGCAGGGGGAACAAATGAGCAGTTCTTC.